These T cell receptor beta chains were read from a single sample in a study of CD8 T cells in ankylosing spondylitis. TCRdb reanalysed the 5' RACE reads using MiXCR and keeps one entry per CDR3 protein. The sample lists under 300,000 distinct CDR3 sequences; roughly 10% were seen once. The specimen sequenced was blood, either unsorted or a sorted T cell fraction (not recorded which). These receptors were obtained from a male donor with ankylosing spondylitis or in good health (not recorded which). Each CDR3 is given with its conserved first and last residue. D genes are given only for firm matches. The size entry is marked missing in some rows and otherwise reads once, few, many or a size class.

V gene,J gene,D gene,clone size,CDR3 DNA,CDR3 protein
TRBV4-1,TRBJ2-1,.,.,TGCGCCAGCAGCCAACGTGTCCCGGGGTACAATGAGCAGTTCTTC,CASSQRVPGYNEQFF
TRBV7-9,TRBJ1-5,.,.,TGTGCCAGCAGCTTATCAGGGAGCAACCATCAGCCCCAGCATTTT,CASSLSGSNHQPQHF
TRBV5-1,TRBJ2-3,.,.,TGCGCCAGCAGCTTGGTCTTACCAGATACGCAGTATTTT,CASSLVLPDTQYF
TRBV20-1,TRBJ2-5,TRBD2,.,TGCAGTGCCACCCCTAGCGGGGGGGATTTTTTTACGGAGACCCAGTACTTC,CSATPSGGDFFTETQYF
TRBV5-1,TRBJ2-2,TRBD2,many,TGCGCCAGCAGCTTGTCGGGGGGGCCCGACACAGCGAACACCGGGGAGCTGTTTTTT,CASSLSGGPDTANTGELFF
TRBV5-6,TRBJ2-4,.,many,TGTGCCAGCAGCTTGGCCCTGGCAGCAAACATTCAGTACTTC,CASSLALAANIQYF
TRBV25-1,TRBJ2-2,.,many,TGTGCCAGCAGTGGCCAGACAGGGAGGACCGGGGAGCTGTTTTTT,CASSGQTGRTGELFF
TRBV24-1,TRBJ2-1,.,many,TGTGCCACCAGTGATCCCGACAGCCCCTCTGGGGATGAGCAGTTCTTC,CATSDPDSPSGDEQFF
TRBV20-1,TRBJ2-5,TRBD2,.,TGCAGTGCTAGCGTTTTTGCTAGCGGGGAGACCCAGTACTTC,CSASVFASGETQYF
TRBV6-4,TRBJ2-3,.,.,TGTGCCAGCAGTACAACTAGCACAGATAGGCAGTATTTT,CASSTTSTDRQYF
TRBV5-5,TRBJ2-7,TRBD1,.,TGTGCCAGCAGCTTGGACCTTGGGACAGGTTTCAACTACGAGCAGTACTTC,CASSLDLGTGFNYEQYF
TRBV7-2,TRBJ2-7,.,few,TGTGCCAGCACCAGCAGATACGAGCAGTACTTC,CASTSRYEQYF
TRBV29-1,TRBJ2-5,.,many,TGCAGCGCTGTCGCTGGGGCCGGAGAGACCCAGTACTTC,CSAVAGAGETQYF
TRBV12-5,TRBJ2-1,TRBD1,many,TGTGCTAGTGGTTTGACCAGGGGGTCCTACAATGAGCAGTTCTTC,CASGLTRGSYNEQFF
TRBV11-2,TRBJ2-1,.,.,TGTGCCAGCGTGCGACAGGTAGACAATGAGCAGTTCTTC,CASVRQVDNEQFF
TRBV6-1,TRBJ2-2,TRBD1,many,TGTGCCAGCAGTCGACAGGGGGCGAACACCGGGGAGCTGTTTTTT,CASSRQGANTGELFF
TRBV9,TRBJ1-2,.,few,TGTGCCAGCAGCGCAAGGACGGGGGGTCACTATGGCTACACCTTC,CASSARTGGHYGYTF
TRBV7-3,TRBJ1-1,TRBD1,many,TGTGCCAGCAGCTTGCAGGGGGAAAACACTGAAGCTTTCTTT,CASSLQGENTEAFF
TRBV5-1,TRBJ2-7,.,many,TGCGCCAGCAGCTTGTTACAGGGCGACTCCGAGCAGTACTTC,CASSLLQGDSEQYF
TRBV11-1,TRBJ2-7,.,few,TGTGCCAGCAGCTTTACTAGTGCCGAGCAGTACTTC,CASSFTSAEQYF
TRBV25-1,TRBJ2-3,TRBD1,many,TGTGCCAGCAGTGGCCGGGACAGGGATGGGATATACACAGATACGCAGTATTTT,CASSGRDRDGIYTDTQYF
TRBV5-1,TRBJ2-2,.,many,TGCGCCAGCAAAGGCTTGGGAGGCACCGGGGAGCTGTTTTTT,CASKGLGGTGELFF
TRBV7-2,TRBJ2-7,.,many,TGTGCCAGCAGGGTTGGTGGAGGGGGCAACCCCTACGAGCAGTACTTC,CASRVGGGGNPYEQYF
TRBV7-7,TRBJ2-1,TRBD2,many,TGTGCCAGCGTAGGCGGGAGTTGGGAATGTGAGCAGTTCTTC,CASVGGSWECEQFF
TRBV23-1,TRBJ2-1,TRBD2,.,TGCGCCAGCAGTCGGCTAGCGGGGGAGGAGCAGTTCTTC,CASSRLAGEEQFF
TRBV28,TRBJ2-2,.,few,TGTGCCAGCACACGTGCCGCGAACACCGGGGAGCTGTTTTTT,CASTRAANTGELFF
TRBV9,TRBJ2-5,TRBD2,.,TGTGCCAGCAGCGCCCCTCGGGGGGGGCAAGAGACCCAGTACTTC,CASSAPRGGQETQYF
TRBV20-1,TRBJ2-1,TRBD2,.,TGCAGTGCTTCCCCCGGGACTAGCGGAAATGAGCAGTTCTTC,CSASPGTSGNEQFF
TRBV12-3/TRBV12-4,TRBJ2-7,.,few,TGTGCCAGCAGTTTAGCGGCCCCCTACGAGCAGTACTTC,CASSLAAPYEQYF
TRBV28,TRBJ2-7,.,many,TGTGCCAGCAGTTTAATCCGTAGGGTCTACGAGCAGTACTTC,CASSLIRRVYEQYF
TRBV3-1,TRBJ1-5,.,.,TGTGCCAGCAGCCAAGATTGGAGCAATCAGCCCCAGCATTTT,CASSQDWSNQPQHF
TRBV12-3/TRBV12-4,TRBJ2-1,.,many,TGTGCCAGCAGTCACACAGGGCTCAATGAGCAGTTCTTC,CASSHTGLNEQFF
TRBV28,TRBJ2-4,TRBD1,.,TGTGCCAGCAGTTTAAGCCGGGACAGTGGCATTCAGTACTTC,CASSLSRDSGIQYF
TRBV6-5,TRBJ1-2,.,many,TGTGCCAGCAGTCAACTCGGGACAAGCTATGGCTACACCTTC,CASSQLGTSYGYTF
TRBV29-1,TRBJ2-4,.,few,TGCAGCGTTGCGGCAATGAGGTCCCCCGAAAACATTCAGTACTTC,CSVAAMRSPENIQYF
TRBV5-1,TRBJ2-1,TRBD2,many,TGCGCCAGCAGCGTGACTAGCGGATTATACAATGAGCAGTTCTTC,CASSVTSGLYNEQFF
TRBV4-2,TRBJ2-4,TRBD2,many,TGTGCCAGCAGCCAATCGACTAGCGAGCCTGGGTTAAACATTCAGTACTTC,CASSQSTSEPGLNIQYF
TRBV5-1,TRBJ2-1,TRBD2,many,TGCGCCAGCAGCTTGGAGGCTAGCGGGATCAATGAGCAGTTCTTC,CASSLEASGINEQFF
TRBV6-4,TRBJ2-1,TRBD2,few,TGTGCCAGCAGTGAATTAGCGGGGGGTTACAATGAGCAGTTCTTC,CASSELAGGYNEQFF
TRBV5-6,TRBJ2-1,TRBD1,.,TGTGCCAGCAGCTTGCAGGGACAGGGCTTCTCTGAGCAGTTCTTC,CASSLQGQGFSEQFF
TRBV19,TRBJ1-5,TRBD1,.,TGTGCCAGTAGTATAGTGGGGACAGGGATCAATCAGCCCCAGCATTTT,CASSIVGTGINQPQHF
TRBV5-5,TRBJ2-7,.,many,TGTGCCAGCAGCATATCCGGGACGGGTTCCTACGAGCAGTACTTC,CASSISGTGSYEQYF
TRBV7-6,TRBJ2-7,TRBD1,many,TGTGCCAGCAGCTTAGGTTTGGCCGGACAGGGGGCAGAGGAGCAGTACTTC,CASSLGLAGQGAEEQYF
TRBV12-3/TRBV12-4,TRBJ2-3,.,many,TGTGCCAGCAGTTCCGGGATACCAAGCACAGATACGCAGTATTTT,CASSSGIPSTDTQYF
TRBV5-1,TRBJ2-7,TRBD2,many,TGCGCCAGCAGCTTGATGGCGGGAGGCGAGCAGTACTTC,CASSLMAGGEQYF
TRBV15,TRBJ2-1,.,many,TGTGCCACCACCGCGAACTCCTACAATGAGCAGTTCTTC,CATTANSYNEQFF
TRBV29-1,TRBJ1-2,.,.,TGCAGCGTTGAATCCGGGGCCAGTGGCTACACCTTC,CSVESGASGYTF
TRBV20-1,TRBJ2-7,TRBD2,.,TGCAGTGCTGATCCGGGGGGGAGCTCCTACGAGCAGTACTTC,CSADPGGSSYEQYF
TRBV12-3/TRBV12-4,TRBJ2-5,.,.,TGTGCCAGCAGTTTTCGGACTCTCGGGGTTGAGACCCAGTACTTC,CASSFRTLGVETQYF